A selection of T cell receptor beta chains follows, all from one sample in a study of cytomegalovirus exposure and HLA in healthy donors. Sequencing used immunoSEQ multiplex PCR; TCRdb keeps in-frame clones, though not all of them. In the table there are approximately 120,000 clones, less than 80% of which are singletons. The sequencing sample was made of PBMCs. These receptors came from a man aged 50-59 years in good health and CMV-seronegative. CDR3s include the opening cysteine and the closing phenylalanine or tryptophan. Fields, in order: V gene, D gene, clone size, J gene, CDR3 DNA, CDR3 protein. D genes are given only for firm matches. The listing skips clone size in some rows; elsewhere it reads once, few, many or a size class.

TRBV29-1,NA,few,TRBJ2-2,TGCAGCGTTGAAGATCTGGGGGGGCGAACCGGGGAGCTGTTTTTT,CSVEDLGGRTGELFF
TRBV19,NA,NA,TRBJ1-6,TGTGCCAGTAGTATGGGACAATATAATTCACCCCTCCACTTT,CASSMGQYNSPLHF
TRBV4-1,NA,NA,TRBJ2-3,TGCGCCAGCAGCCAAGGGGCTCTGGCGCAGTATTTT,CASSQGALAQYF
TRBV4-2,NA,NA,TRBJ1-1,TGTGCCAGCAGCCAAGATGGCAGGGAAGCTGAAGCTTTCTTT,CASSQDGREAEAFF
TRBV15,NA,NA,TRBJ2-3,TGTGCCACCAGCAGAGATTTGACTAGCACAGATACGCAGTATTTT,CATSRDLTSTDTQYF
TRBV5-4,TRBD2,NA,TRBJ2-1,TGTGCCAGCAGCTCCGGGGGGAGCTCCTACAATGAGCAGTTCTTC,CASSSGGSSYNEQFF
TRBV29-1,NA,NA,TRBJ2-4,TGCAGCGGGAAGACAGTTGGCGAAAACATTCAGTACTTC,CSGKTVGENIQYF
TRBV6-5,NA,NA,TRBJ2-3,TGTGCCAGCAGTAGGGACATCACAGATACGCAGTATTTT,CASSRDITDTQYF
TRBV21-1,NA,once,TRBJ1-2,TGTGCCAGCAGCACGATCCTATACAAGAGAGCAGGATATGGCTACACCTTC,CASSTILYKRAGYGYTF
TRBV29-1,NA,NA,TRBJ2-5,TGCAGCGTGGGGAACAGGGCCCGGAAAGAGACCCAGTACTTC,CSVGNRARKETQYF
TRBV11-2,NA,few,TRBJ2-1,TGTGCCAGCAGCTTAGGTGTAGAGCAGTTCTTC,CASSLGVEQFF
TRBV10-3,NA,NA,TRBJ2-3,TGTGCCATCAGTCCAAGACTGACAGATACGCAGTATTTT,CAISPRLTDTQYF
TRBV7-9,NA,NA,TRBJ2-7,TGTGCCAGCAGCTTCCAGGGCCACGAGCAGTACTTC,CASSFQGHEQYF
TRBV6-1,TRBD1,NA,TRBJ2-1,TGTGCCAGCAGTGAAGCGCAGGGGGTTCCCTACAATGAGCAGTTCTTC,CASSEAQGVPYNEQFF
TRBV9,TRBD2,NA,TRBJ2-1,TGTGCCAGCAGCTCCAGACTAGCCCCCTACAATGAGCAGTTCTTC,CASSSRLAPYNEQFF
TRBV9,TRBD1,NA,TRBJ2-2,TGTGCCAGCAGCGTAGCGACAGGGGGCGCCGGGGAGCTGTTTTTT,CASSVATGGAGELFF
TRBV5-1,NA,once,TRBJ1-2,TGCGCCAGCAGCACTCAAACGGGGGAAAACTATGGCTACACCTTC,CASSTQTGENYGYTF
TRBV5-1,TRBD2,NA,TRBJ2-7,TGCGCCAGCAGCTTCGGAGCGGGGGACTCCTACGAGCAGTACTTC,CASSFGAGDSYEQYF
TRBV25-1,NA,NA,TRBJ1-1,TGTGCCAGCACTGGGGGGTTGGACACTGAAGCTTTCTTT,CASTGGLDTEAFF
TRBV9,NA,few,TRBJ1-2,TGTGCCAGCAGCGTAGGAGGAGGGTTCGGCTACTATGGCTACACCTTC,CASSVGGGFGYYGYTF